The following is a TCR beta chain sequence with its context. The sample originates from a study of T cell changes during pregnancy in multiple sclerosis. The germline V gene has CDR1 KGHSH and CDR2 LQKENI. The J segment lost 4 bases and the V segment lost 3 bases, leaving 4 bases of the junction unmatched. The CDR3 has 16 residues. TCRdb's table, derived via immunoSEQ multiplex PCR, lists solely in-frame clones and lacks some. The data contain around 95,000 clones, about 93% of them singletons. The chain links TRBV18 to TRBJ2-1, with 12 bases aligning to TRBD1. The input for sequencing was peripheral blood, taken after pregnancy. This receptor was taken from a female donor in good health, enrolled as a control in a pregnancy study. CDR3 bases: TGTGCCAGCTCACCGCAGGGACAGGGGGCTTACAATGAGCAGTTCTTC. Protein: CASSPQGQGAYNEQFF. Combining the CDR3 with reference TRBV18 and TRBJ2-1 gives the whole variable domain NAGVMQNPRHLVRRRGQEARLRCSPMKGHSHVYWYRQLPEEGLKFMVYLQKENIIDESGMPKERFSAEFPKEGPSILRIQQVVRGDSAAYFCASSPQGQGAYNEQFFGPGTRLTVL.